This T cell receptor beta chain originates from a study of cytomegalovirus exposure and HLA in healthy donors. This clone occurred a few times. This PCR relied on a set of 60 Vbeta primers and 13 Jbeta primers. Repertoires were generated with immunoSEQ multiplex PCR, while TCRdb's copy carries only in-frame clones and drops some. In the table there are roughly 200,000 clones, around 79% of which are singletons. The germline gives CDR1 SEHNR, CDR2 FQNEAQ (reference sequence). Trimming removed 5 bases from V and 7 bases from J, with 17 bases in between. The CDR3 spans 14 residues. The TCR sequence derives from a woman under 40 in good health and CMV-seropositive. The source material was PBMCs. The chain employs TRBV7-9 and TRBJ1-2; D is perhaps TRBD1 (6 bases). The CDR3 here is CASSNQQGETGYTF. The CDR3 DNA reads as TGTGCCAGCAGCAACCAACAGGGAGAGACTGGCTACACCTTC.